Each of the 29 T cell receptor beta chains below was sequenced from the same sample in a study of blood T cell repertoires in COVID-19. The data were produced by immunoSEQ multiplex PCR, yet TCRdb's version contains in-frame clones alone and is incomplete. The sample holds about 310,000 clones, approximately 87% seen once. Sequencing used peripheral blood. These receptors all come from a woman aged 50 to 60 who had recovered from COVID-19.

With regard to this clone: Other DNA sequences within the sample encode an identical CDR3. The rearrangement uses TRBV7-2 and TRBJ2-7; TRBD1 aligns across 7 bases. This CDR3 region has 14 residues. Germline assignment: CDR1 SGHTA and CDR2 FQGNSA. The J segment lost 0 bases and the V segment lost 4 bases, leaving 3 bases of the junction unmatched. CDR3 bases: TGTGCCAGCAGCTCTCGACAGGGCTCCTACGAGCAGTACTTC. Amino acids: CASSSRQGSYEQYF.

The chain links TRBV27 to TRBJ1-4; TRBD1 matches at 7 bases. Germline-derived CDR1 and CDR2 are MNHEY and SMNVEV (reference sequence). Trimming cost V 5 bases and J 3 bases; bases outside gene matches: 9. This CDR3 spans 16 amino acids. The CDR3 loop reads CASSPFYRGANEKLFF. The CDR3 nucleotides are TGTGCCAGCAGTCCATTTTACAGGGGAGCTAATGAAAAACTGTTTTTT.

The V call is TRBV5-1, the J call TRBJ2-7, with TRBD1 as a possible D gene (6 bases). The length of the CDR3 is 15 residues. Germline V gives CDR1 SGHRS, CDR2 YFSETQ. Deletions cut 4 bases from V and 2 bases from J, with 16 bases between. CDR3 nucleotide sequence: TGCGCCAGCAGCGCGCTCCGGGACATAACCTACGAGCAGTACTTC. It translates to CASSALRDITYEQYF. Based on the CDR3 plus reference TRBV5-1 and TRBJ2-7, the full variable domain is KAGVTQTPRYLIKTRGQQVTLSCSPISGHRSVSWYQQTPGQGLQFLFEYFSETQRNKGNFPGRFSGRQFSNSRSEMNVSTLELGDSALYLCASSALRDITYEQYFGPGTRLTVT.

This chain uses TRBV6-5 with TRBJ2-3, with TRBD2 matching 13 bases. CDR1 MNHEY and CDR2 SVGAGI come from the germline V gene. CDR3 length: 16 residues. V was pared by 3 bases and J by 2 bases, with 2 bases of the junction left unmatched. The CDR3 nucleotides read TGTGCCAGCAGTTATACTAGCGGGGGGGCCACAGATACGCAGTATTTT. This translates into CASSYTSGGATDTQYF.

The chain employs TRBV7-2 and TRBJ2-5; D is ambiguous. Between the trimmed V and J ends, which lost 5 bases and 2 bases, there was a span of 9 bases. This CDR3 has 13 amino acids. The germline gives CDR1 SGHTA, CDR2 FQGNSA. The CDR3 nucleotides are TGTGCCAGCAGCCCAGTTCGTCAAGAGACCCAGTACTTC. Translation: CASSPVRQETQYF.

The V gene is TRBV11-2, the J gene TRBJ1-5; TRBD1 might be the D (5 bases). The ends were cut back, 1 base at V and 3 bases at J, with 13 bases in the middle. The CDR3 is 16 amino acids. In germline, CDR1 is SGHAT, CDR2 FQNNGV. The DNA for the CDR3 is TGTGCCAGCAGCTTAGCCAAAGACAGAAACAATCAGCCCCAGCATTTT. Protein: CASSLAKDRNNQPQHF.

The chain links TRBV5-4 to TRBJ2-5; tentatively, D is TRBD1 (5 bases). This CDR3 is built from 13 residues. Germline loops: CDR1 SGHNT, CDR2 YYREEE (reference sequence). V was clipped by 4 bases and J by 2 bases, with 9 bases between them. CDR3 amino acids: CASSAGLQETQYF. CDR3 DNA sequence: TGTGCCAGCAGCGCAGGGTTACAAGAGACCCAGTACTTC.

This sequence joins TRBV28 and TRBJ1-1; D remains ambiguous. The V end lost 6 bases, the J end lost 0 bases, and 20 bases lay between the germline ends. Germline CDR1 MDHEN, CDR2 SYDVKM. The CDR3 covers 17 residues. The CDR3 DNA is TGTGCCAGCAGCGATCCGGCGGGCAGCGGGGTGAACACTGAAGCTTTCTTT. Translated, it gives CASSDPAGSGVNTEAFF.

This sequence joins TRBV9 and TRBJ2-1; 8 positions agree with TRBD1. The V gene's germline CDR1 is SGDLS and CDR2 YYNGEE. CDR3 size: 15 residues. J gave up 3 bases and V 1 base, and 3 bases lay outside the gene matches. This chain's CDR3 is CASSVQGARYNEQFF. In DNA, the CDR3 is TGTGCCAGCAGCGTACAGGGGGCGCGCTACAATGAGCAGTTCTTC.

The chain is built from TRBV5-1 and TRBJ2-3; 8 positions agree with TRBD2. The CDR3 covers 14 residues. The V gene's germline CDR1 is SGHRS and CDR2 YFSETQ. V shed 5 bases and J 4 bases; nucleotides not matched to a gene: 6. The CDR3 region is CASRISGRPDTQYF. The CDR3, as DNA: TGCGCCAGCAGGATCAGCGGGAGACCAGATACGCAGTATTTT.

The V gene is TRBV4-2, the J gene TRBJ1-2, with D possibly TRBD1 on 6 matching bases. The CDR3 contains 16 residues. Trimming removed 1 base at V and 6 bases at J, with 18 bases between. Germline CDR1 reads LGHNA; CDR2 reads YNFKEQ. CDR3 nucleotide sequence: TGTGCCAGCAGCCAAGCGGAGGCAGGGGCTCGAAATGGCTACACCTTC. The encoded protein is CASSQAEAGARNGYTF.

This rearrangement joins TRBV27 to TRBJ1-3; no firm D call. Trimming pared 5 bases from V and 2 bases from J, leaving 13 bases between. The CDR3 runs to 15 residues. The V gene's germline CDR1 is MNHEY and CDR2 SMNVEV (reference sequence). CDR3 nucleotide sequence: TGTGCCAGCAGTCCGAACGGCGGGGCTGGAAACACCATATATTTT. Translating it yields CASSPNGGAGNTIYF.

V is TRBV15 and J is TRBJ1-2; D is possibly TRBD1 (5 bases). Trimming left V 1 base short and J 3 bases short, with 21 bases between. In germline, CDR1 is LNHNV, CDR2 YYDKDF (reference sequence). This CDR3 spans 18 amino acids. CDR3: CATSRAYTIQDDDYGYTF. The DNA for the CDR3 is TGTGCCACCAGCAGAGCATACACGATACAGGATGACGACTATGGCTACACCTTC.

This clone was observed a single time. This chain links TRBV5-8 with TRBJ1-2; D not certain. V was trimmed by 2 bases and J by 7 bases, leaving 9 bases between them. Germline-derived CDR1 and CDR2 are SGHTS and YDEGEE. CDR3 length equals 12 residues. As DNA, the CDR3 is TGTGCCAGCAGCTTTTTAGCGGGTGGCTACACCTTC. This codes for CASSFLAGGYTF.

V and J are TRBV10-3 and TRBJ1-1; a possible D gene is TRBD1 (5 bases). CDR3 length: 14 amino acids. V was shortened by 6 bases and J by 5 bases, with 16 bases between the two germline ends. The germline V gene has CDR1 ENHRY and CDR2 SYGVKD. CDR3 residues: CAISPATGWTEAFF. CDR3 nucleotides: TGTGCCATCAGCCCAGCCACAGGCTGGACTGAAGCTTTCTTT.

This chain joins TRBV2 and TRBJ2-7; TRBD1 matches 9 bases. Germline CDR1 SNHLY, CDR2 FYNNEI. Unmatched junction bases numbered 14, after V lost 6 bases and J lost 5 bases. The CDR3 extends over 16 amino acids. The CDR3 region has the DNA TGTGCCAGCAGACTTACCGCCGGGACAGGGTACAACGAGCAGTACTTC. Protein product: CASRLTAGTGYNEQYF.

CDR3 nucleotide sequence: TGTGCCAGCGGCGGGCGGGGTGGAAACACCATATATTTT. It is translated as CASGGRGGNTIYF. The gene calls are TRBV2 and TRBJ1-3; D unresolved. Germline lookup yields CDR1 SNHLY and CDR2 FYNNEI. This CDR3 comprises 13 residues. The V end lost 8 bases, the J end lost 3 bases, and 11 bases lay between the germline ends.

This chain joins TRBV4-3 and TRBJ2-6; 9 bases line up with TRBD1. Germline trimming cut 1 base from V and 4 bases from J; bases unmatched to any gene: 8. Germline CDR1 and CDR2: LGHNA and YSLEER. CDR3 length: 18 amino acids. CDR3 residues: CASSQAGTGSYGANVLTF. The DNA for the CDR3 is TGCGCCAGCAGCCAAGCCGGGACAGGGTCTTACGGGGCCAACGTCCTGACTTTC.

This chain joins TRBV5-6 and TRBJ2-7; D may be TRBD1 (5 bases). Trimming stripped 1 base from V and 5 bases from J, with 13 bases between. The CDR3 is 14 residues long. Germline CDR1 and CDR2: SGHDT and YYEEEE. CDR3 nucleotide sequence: TGTGCCAGCAGCTTGTATTCGGACACTAACGAGCAGTACTTC. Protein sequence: CASSLYSDTNEQYF.

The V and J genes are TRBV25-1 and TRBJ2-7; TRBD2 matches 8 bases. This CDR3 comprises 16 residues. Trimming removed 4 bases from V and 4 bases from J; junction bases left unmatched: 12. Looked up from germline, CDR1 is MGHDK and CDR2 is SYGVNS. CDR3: CASSGGDGRAWYEQYF. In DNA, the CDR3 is TGTGCCAGCAGTGGGGGGGACGGGAGGGCCTGGTACGAGCAGTACTTC.

CDR3 DNA: TGTGCCAGCAGTTTTCCCCCGGGACAGGTCGAAGCTGGTAATGAAAAACTGTTTTTT. Translating it yields CASSFPPGQVEAGNEKLFF. This rearrangement joins TRBV28 to TRBJ1-4; TRBD1 aligns across 8 bases. The J segment lost 4 bases and the V segment lost 3 bases, leaving 16 bases of the junction unmatched. CDR3 length: 19 amino acids. Looked up from germline, CDR1 is MDHEN and CDR2 is SYDVKM.

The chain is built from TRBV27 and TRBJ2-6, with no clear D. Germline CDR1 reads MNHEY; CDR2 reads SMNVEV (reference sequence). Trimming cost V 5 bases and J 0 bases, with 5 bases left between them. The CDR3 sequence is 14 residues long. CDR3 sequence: CASSPYSGANVLTF. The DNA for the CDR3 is TGTGCCAGCAGTCCGTACTCTGGGGCCAACGTCCTGACTTTC.

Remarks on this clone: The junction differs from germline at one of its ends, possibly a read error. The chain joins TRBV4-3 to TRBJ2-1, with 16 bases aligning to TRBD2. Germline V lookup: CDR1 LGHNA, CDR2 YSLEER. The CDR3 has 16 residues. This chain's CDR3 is CPSSQAGTSGGGEQFF. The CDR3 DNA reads TGCCCCAGCAGCCAAGCGGGGACTAGCGGGGGGGGAGAGCAGTTCTTC.

The CDR3 sequence is CASSKDRRVGAGGYSNQPQHF. CDR3 in DNA: TGTGCCAGCAGCAAAGACCGCAGGGTGGGTGCTGGTGGTTATAGCAATCAGCCCCAGCATTTT. V gene TRBV21-1 combines with J gene TRBJ1-5; whether TRBD1, the table's D call, matches the DNA was not checked. TRBV21-1 is described as a pseudogene. The CDR3 is 21 amino acids.

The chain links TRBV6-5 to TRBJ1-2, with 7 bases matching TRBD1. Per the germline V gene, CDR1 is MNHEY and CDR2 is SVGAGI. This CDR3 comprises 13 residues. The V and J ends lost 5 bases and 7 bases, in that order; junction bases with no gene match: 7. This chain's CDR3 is CASSPRQGVGYTF. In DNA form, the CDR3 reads TGTGCCAGCAGTCCCCGACAGGGAGTTGGCTACACCTTC.

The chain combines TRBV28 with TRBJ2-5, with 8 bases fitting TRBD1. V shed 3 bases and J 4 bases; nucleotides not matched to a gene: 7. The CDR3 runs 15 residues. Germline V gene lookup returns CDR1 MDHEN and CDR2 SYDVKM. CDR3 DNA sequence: TGTGCCAGCAGTTTTAGGCAGGGGGCGGTAGAGACCCAGTACTTC. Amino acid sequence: CASSFRQGAVETQYF.

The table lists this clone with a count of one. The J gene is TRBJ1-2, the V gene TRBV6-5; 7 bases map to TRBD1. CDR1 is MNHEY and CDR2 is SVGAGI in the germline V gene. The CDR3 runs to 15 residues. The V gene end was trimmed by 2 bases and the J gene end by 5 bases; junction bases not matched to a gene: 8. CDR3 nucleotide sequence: TGTGCCAGCAGTTACCGTGGGACAGCTCTTTATGGCTACACCTTC. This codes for CASSYRGTALYGYTF.

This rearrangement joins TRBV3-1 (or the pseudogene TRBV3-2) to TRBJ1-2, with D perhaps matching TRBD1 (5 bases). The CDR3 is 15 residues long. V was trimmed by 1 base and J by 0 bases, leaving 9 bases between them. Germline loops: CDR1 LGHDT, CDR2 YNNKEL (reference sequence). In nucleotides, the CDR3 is TGTGCCAGCAGCCAAGGGACATTAGCTAACTATGGCTACACCTTC. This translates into CASSQGTLANYGYTF.

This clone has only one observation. The CDR3 reads CASSGLVQWRGGELFF. Here the CDR3 DNA reads TGTGCCAGCAGCGGCTTGGTACAATGGCGGGGCGGGGAGCTGTTTTTT. The chain recombines TRBV27 with TRBJ2-2, with D perhaps TRBD2 (6 bases). The germline V gene has CDR1 MNHEY and CDR2 SMNVEV (reference sequence). This CDR3 comprises 16 residues. Trimming took 6 bases from V and 7 from J, leaving 21 bases between them.